Sequencing of this T cell receptor (beta chain) was carried out in a study of response to subunit inactivated influenza vaccine. The ends lost 6 bases at V and 5 bases at J; junction bases unmatched: 9. There are 15 residues in the CDR3. Germline V gives CDR1 LNHDA, CDR2 SQIVND (reference sequence). TCRdb redid the calling of the RT-PCR reads with MiXCR, one entry per CDR3 protein. Of hundreds of thousands of distinct CDR3 sequences in the sample, around 15% were seen once. This clonotype has just one count. V gene TRBV19 combines with J gene TRBJ2-1, with TRBD2 matching 8 bases. This specimen was PBMCs from blood, taken approximately 15 days before vaccination. The source of this sequence is a man aged 45-60 years who received an inactivated influenza vaccine. The chain's CDR3 is CASRHPAGGHNEQFF. The CDR3 nucleotides are TGTGCCAGTAGGCACCCCGCGGGGGGCCACAATGAGCAGTTCTTC.